This T cell receptor beta chain derives from a study of T cells after yellow fever vaccination (dated by TCRdb to the late 2010s). Notes on the research overall: The SMART-Seq v4 Ultra Low Input RNA kit was used to prepare libraries from fractions with low cell numbers. Two healthy male donors, one aged 18 to 30 and one aged 30 to 40 years, were included in the cohort. Bulk TCR alpha and beta repertoires were sequenced longitudinally to track T-cell clones before and after primary and booster YFV17D yellow fever vaccination. Bulk PBMC replicates and cell subsets were isolated from blood drawn at multiple timepoints before and after both primary and secondary immunization. What the research found in general, with its limitations: The study included only a couple of donors, which limits how far the findings can be generalized. Most clones expanded after primary vaccination (around 97% of CD4 and roughly 91% of CD8) were re-detected after the booster, suggesting that broad memory maintenance occurred. A small fraction of clonotypes appeared in both the CD4 and CD8 compartments, likely as a result of convergent recombination. Compared with the primary T-cell response, the secondary T-cell response was weaker but faster, peaking on day 5 rather than day 15. Computational filtering was needed because FACS-sorted repertoires could contain abundant contaminating clonotypes from the bulk population.

Sequencing took place on an Illumina NovaSeq 6000. TCR cDNA was synthesized by 5'RACE template switching, which introduced a universal primer site and unique molecular identifiers. Priming of cDNA synthesis was performed from both the TCR alpha and TCR beta constant segments. Libraries were amplified in two PCR steps, with sample barcodes and sequencing adapters added in the second step. Libraries were sequenced on Illumina HiSeq 2500 (2x100 bp) or NovaSeq (2x150 bp). In the paper's pipeline: MIGEC was used to demultiplex reads and collapse the reads into UMI consensus sequences, and MiXCR was used for V(D)J alignment. Vaccine-responding clonotypes were identified with edgeR using replicate PBMC samples, with FDR below 0.01 and a log2 fold change above 5 up to day 15 being required. Each bulk clonotype received a CD4 or CD8 identity based on whether the sequenced CD4 or CD8 repertoire contained that clonotype at higher abundance. TCRdb trimmed public reads at Q25 via fastp, called clones via MiXCR and kept in-frame beta chains. Each CDR3 protein appears once, grouped with its most common genes and DNA. The V and J calls and clone size come from TCRdb's table, not from the authors' own analysis. Here the sample has about 320,000 distinct CDR3 sequences; around 4.5% occur a single time. The ten largest account for roughly a fifth of the sample.

Regarding this clonotype: Its antigen remains undetermined. The record has no base qualities; no much larger clone is one base away.

The meaning of the sample's treatment or condition label: live attenuated yellow fever vaccine strain. At each blood-draw timepoint, two biological replicates of bulk PBMCs were collected. PBMCs were isolated from peripheral blood using a standard Ficoll-Paque protocol. RNA was extracted with TriZol from bulk PBMCs, CD4 and CD8 fractions, and dextramer-positive and dextramer-negative fractions. Trimming costs V 0 bases and J 6 bases, and their ends lie 18 bases apart. The germline V gene (reference sequence) supplies CDR1 LGHDT and CDR2 YNNKEL. Reading from cysteine to phenylalanine, the CDR3 counts 18 amino acids. Left in the record is the CDR3 DNA by itself, 54 bases read in frame from the first base.

This receptor was obtained from a man aged 18 to 29 who received the YFV17D yellow fever vaccine. The sample here was PBMCs, taken 15 days after the yellow fever booster vaccination. The chain uses TRBV3-1 and TRBJ1-6, and perhaps TRBD1 as D gene, on 6 matching bases. The CDR3 protein is CASSQDPTGSRGNSPLHF. The DNA sequence is as follows: TGTGCCAGCAGCCAAGACCCTACAGGGTCCCGTGGTAATTCACCCCTCCACTTT.